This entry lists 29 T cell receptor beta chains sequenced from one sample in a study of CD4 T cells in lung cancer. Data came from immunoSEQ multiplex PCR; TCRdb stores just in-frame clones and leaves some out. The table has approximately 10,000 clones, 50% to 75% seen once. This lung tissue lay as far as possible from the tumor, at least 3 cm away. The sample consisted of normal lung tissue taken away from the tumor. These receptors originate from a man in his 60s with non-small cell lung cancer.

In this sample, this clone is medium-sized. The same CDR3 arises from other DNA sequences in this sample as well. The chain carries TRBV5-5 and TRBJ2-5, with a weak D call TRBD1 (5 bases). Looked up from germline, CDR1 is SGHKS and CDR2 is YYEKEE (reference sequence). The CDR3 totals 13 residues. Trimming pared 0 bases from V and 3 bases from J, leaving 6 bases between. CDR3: CASSLAREETQYF. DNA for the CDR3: TGTGCCAGCAGCTTGGCCAGGGAAGAGACCCAGTACTTC.

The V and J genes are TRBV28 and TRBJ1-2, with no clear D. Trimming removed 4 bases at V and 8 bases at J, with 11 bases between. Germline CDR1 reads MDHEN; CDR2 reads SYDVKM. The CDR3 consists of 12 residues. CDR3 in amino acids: CASSSAGRGYTF. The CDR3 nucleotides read TGTGCCAGCAGTTCCGCGGGGAGAGGCTACACCTTC.

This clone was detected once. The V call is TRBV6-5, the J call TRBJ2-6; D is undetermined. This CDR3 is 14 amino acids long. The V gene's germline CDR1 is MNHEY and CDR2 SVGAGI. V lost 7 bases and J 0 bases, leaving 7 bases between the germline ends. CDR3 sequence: CASTRSSGANVLTF. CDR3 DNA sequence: TGTGCCAGCACACGGTCCTCTGGGGCCAACGTCCTGACTTTC.

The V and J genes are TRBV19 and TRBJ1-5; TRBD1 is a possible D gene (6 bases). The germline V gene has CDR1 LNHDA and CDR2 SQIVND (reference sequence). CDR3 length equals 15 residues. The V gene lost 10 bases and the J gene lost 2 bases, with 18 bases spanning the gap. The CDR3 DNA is TGTGCCACCCGACAGGCCCTATGGGGCAATCAGCCCCAGCATTTT. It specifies CATRQALWGNQPQHF.

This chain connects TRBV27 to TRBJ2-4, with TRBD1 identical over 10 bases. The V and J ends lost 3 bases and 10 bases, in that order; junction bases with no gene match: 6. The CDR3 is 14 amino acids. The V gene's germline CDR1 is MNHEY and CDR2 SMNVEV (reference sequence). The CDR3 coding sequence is TGTGCCAGCAGTTTGTCCTGGACAGGGGGAATTCAGTACTTC. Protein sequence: CASSLSWTGGIQYF.

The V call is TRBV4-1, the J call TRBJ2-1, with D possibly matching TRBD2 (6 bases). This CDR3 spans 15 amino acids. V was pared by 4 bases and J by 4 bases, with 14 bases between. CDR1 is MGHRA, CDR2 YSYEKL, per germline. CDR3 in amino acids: CASSLVAAGYNEQFF. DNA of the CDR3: TGCGCCAGCAGCCTCGTCGCTGCGGGATACAATGAGCAGTTCTTC.

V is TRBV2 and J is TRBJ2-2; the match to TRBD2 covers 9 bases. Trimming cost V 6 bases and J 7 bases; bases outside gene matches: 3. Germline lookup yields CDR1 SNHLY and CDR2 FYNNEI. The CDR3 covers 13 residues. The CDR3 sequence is CASRREGFGELFF. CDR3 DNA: TGTGCCAGCAGGCGGGAGGGCTTCGGGGAGCTGTTTTTT.

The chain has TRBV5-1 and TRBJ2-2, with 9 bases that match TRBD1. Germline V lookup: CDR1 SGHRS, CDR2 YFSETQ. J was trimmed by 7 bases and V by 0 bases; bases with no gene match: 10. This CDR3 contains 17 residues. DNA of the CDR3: TGCGCCAGCAGCTTGGCCCTGACAGGGGGTGGATACGGGGAGCTGTTTTTT. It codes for CASSLALTGGGYGELFF.

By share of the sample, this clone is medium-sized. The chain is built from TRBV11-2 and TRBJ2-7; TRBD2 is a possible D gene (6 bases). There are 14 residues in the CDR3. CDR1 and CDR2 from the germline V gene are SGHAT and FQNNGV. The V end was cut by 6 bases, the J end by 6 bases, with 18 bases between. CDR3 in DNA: TGTGCCAGCAGGCTGACTAGGGGAATGGGCGAGCAGTACTTC. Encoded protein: CASRLTRGMGEQYF.

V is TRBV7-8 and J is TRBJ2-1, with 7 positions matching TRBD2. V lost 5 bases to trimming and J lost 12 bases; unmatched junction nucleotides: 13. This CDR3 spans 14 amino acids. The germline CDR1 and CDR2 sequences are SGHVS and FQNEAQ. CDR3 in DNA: TGTGCCAGCAGCCCCCAAGCGGGACTCGGAGGGCAGTTCTTC. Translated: CASSPQAGLGGQFF.

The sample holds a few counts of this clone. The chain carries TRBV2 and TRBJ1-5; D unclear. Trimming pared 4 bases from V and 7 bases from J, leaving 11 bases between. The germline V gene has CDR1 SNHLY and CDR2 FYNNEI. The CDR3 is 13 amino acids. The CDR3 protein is CASSVEGRQPQHF. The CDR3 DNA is TGTGCCAGCAGTGTTGAGGGAAGGCAGCCCCAGCATTTT.

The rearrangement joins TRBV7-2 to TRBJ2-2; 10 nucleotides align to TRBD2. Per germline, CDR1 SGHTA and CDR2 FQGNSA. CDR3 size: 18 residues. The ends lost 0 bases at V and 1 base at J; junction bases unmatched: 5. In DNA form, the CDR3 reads TGTGCCAGCAGCTTAGCGCCGACTAGCGGGTTGAACACCGGGGAGCTGTTTTTT. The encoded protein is CASSLAPTSGLNTGELFF.

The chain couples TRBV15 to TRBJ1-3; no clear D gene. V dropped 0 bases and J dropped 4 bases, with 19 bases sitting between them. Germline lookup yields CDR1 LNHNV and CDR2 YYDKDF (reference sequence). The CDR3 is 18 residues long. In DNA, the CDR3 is TGTGCCACCAGCAGAGATATCAACTCGAGGGTTCGGGGAAACACCATATATTTT. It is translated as CATSRDINSRVRGNTIYF.

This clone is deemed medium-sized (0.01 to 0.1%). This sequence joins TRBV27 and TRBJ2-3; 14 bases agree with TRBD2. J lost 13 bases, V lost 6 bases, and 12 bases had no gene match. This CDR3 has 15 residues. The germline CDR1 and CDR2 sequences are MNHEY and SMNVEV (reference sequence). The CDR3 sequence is CASRGVAGLAGEEYF. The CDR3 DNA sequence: TGTGCCAGCAGAGGGGTAGCGGGACTAGCGGGAGAGGAGTATTTT.

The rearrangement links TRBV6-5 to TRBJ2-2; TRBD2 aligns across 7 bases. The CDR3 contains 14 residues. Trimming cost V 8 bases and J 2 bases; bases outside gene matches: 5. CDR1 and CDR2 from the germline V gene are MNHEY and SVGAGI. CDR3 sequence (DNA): TGTGCCAGCCGGGCTAGCGGTAACACCGGGGAGCTGTTTTTT. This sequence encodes CASRASGNTGELFF.

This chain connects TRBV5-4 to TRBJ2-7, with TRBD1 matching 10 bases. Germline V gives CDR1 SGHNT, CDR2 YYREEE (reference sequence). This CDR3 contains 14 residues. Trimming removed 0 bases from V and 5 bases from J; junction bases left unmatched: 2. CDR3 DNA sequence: TGTGCCAGCAGCTTGGGACAGGGGGCAGACGAGCAGTACGTC. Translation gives CASSLGQGADEQYV.

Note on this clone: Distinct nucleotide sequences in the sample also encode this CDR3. For the CDR3, the DNA is TGTGCCAGCAGCCCCCGCGGGGGTACTAATGAAAAACTGTTTTTT. Its translation: CASSPRGGTNEKLFF. This rearrangement joins TRBV7-9 to TRBJ1-4, with D perhaps TRBD1 (5 bases). CDR3 length: 15 amino acids. Per the germline V gene, CDR1 is SEHNR and CDR2 is FQNEAQ (reference sequence). The V and J ends lost 5 bases and 2 bases respectively, with 12 bases between them.

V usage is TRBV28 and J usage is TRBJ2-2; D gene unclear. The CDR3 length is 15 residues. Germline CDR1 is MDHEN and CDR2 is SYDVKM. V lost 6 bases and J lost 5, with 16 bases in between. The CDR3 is CASRGLGEETGELFF. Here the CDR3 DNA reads TGTGCCAGCAGGGGTCTAGGCGAGGAAACCGGGGAGCTGTTTTTT.

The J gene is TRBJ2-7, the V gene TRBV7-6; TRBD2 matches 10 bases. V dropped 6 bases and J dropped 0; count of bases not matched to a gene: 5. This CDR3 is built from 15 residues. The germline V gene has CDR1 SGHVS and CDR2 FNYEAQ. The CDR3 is CASSRTSGNSYEQYF. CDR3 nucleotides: TGTGCCAGCAGTCGGACTAGCGGAAACTCCTACGAGCAGTACTTC.

The CDR3 bases are TGTGCCAGCAGCTTGGTTACTAGCGGGAGCACAGATACGCAGTATTTT. The encoded protein is CASSLVTSGSTDTQYF. The J gene is TRBJ2-3, the V gene TRBV11-2; the match to TRBD2 covers 9 bases. The V segment lost 3 bases and the J segment 0 bases; nucleotides outside the gene matches: 4. The CDR3 totals 16 residues. The V gene's germline CDR1 is SGHAT and CDR2 FQNNGV.

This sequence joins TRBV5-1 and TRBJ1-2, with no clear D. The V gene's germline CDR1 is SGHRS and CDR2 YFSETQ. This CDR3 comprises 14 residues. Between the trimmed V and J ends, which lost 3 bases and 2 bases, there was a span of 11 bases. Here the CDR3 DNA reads TGCGCCAGCAGCTCCGGAGGTGGAAACTATGGCTACACCTTC. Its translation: CASSSGGGNYGYTF. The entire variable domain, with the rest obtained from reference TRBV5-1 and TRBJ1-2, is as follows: KAGVTQTPRYLIKTRGQQVTLSCSPISGHRSVSWYQQTPGQGLQFLFEYFSETQRNKGNFPGRFSGRQFSNSRSEMNVSTLELGDSALYLCASSSGGGNYGYTFGSGTRLTVV.

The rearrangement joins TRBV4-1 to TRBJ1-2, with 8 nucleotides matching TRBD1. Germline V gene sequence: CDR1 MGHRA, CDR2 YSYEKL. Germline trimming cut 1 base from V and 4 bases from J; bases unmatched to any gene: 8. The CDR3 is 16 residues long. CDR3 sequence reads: CASSQVGGQALYGYTF. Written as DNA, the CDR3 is TGCGCCAGCAGCCAAGTCGGGGGACAGGCCCTCTATGGCTACACCTTC.

For the CDR3, the DNA is TGTGCCAGCAGCCCAGGGGGTAGCGGCAGCACAGATACGCAGTATTTT. Its translation: CASSPGGSGSTDTQYF. This chain connects TRBV11-2 to TRBJ2-3, with D possibly TRBD1 on 7 matching bases. CDR1 and CDR2 (germline): SGHAT, FQNNGV. This CDR3 comprises 16 residues. V was pared by 5 bases and J by 0 bases, with 15 bases between.

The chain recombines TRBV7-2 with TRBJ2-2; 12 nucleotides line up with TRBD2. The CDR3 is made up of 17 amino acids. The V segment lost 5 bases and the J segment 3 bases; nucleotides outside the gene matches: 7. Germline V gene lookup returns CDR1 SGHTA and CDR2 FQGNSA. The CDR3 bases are TGTGCCAGCAGCCGCGGACTAGCGGGAAAGTACACCGGGGAGCTGTTTTTT. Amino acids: CASSRGLAGKYTGELFF.

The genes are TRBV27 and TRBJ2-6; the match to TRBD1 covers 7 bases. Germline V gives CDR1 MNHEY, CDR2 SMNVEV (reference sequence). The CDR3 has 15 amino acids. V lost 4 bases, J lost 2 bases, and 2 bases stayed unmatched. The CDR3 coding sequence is TGTGCCAGCAGTTCTCAGGGGGCTGGGGCCAACGTCCTGACTTTC. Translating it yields CASSSQGAGANVLTF.

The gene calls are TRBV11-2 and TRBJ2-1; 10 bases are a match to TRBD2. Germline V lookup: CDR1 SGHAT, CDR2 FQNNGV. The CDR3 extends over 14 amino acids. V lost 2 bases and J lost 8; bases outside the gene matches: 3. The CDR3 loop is CASSLLAGADEQFF. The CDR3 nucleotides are TGTGCCAGCAGCTTACTAGCGGGAGCTGATGAGCAGTTCTTC.

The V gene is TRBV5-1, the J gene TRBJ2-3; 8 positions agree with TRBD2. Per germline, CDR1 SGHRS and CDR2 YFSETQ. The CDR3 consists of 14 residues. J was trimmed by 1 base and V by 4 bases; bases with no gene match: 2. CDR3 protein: CASSHSGGTDTQYF. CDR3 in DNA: TGCGCCAGCAGCCATAGCGGGGGCACAGATACGCAGTATTTT. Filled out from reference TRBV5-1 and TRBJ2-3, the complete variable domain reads KAGVTQTPRYLIKTRGQQVTLSCSPISGHRSVSWYQQTPGQGLQFLFEYFSETQRNKGNFPGRFSGRQFSNSRSEMNVSTLELGDSALYLCASSHSGGTDTQYFGPGTRLTVL.

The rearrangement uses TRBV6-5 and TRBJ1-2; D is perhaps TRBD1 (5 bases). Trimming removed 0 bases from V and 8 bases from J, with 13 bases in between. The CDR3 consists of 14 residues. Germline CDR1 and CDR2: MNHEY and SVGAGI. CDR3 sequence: CASSYSNWGRGYTF. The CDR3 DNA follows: TGTGCCAGCAGTTACTCGAATTGGGGCCGGGGCTACACCTTC.

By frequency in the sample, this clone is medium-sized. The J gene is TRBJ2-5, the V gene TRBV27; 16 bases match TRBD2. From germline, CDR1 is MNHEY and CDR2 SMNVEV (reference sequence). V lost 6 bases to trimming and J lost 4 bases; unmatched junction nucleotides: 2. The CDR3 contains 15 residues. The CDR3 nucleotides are TGTGCCAGCAGGGGACTAGCGGGAGGGGGAGAGACCCAGTACTTC. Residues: CASRGLAGGGETQYF.